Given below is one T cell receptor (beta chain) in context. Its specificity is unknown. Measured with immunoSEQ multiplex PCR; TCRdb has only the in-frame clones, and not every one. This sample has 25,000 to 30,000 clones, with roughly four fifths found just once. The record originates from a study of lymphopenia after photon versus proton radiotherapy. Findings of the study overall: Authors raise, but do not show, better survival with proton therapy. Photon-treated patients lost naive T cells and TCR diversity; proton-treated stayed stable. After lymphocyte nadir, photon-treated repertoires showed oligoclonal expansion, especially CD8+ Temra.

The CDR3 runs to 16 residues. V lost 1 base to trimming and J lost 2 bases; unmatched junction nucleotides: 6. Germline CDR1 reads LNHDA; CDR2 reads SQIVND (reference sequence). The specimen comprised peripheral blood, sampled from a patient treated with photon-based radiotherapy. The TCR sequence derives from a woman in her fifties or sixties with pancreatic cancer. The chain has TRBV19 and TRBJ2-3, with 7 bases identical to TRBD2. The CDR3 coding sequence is TGTGCCAGTAGTATAGGCGCTAGCGGAGACACAGATACGCAGTATTTT. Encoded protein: CASSIGASGDTDTQYF.